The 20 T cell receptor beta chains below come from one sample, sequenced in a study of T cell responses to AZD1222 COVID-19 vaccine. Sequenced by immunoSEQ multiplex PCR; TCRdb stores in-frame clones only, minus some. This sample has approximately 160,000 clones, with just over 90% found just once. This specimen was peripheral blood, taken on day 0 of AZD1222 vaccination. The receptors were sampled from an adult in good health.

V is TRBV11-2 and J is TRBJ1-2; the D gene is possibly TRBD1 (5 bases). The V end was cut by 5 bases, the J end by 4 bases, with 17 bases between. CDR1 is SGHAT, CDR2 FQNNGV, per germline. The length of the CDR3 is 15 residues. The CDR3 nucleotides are TGTGCCAGCAGCGCACTATCCGGGACCGCCTATGGCTACACCTTC. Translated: CASSALSGTAYGYTF.

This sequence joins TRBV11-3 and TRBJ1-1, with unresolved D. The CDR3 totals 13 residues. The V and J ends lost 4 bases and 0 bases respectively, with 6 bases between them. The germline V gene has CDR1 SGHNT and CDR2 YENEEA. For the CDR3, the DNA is TGTGCCAGCAGCTCTACAGTGAACACTGAAGCTTTCTTT. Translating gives CASSSTVNTEAFF.

CDR3 DNA: TGTGCCAGCAGCCCCGCGGTCCAGAACCGTGAAGCTTTCTTT. Its translation is CASSPAVQNREAFF. This chain uses TRBV5-4 with TRBJ1-1; D not certain. The germline V and J ends were trimmed by 4 bases and 7 bases, with 17 bases remaining between them. The CDR3 sequence is 14 residues long. CDR1 and CDR2 (germline): SGHNT, YYREEE (reference sequence).

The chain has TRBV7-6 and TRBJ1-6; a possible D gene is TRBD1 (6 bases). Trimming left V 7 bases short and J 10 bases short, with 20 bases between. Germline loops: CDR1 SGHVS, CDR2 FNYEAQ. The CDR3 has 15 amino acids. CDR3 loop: CASTENGQLRSPLHF. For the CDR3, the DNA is TGTGCCAGCACCGAGAACGGACAGTTGAGGTCACCCCTCCACTTT. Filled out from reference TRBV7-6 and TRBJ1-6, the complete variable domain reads GAGVSQSPRYKVTKRGQDVALRCDPISGHVSLYWYRQALGQGPEFLTYFNYEAQQDKSGLPNDRFSAERPEGSISTLTIQRTEQRDSAMYRCASTENGQLRSPLHFGNGTRLTVT.

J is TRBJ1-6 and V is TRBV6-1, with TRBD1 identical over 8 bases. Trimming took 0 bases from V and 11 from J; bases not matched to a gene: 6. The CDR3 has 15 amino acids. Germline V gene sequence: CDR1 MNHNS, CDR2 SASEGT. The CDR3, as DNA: TGTGCCAGCAGTGAAGCGGGGCAGGGGGCCCCACCCCTCCACTTT. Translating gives CASSEAGQGAPPLHF.

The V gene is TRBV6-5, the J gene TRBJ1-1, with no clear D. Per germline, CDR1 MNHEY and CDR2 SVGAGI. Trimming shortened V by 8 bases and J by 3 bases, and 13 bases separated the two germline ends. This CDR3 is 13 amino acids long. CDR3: CASRGQQHTEAFF. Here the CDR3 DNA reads TGTGCCAGCCGCGGCCAGCAGCACACTGAAGCTTTCTTT.

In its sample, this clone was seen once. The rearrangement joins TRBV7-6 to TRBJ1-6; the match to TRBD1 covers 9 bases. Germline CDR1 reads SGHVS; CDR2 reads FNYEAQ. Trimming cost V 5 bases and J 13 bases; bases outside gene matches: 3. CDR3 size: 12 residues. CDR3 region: CASSRQGGPLHF. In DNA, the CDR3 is TGTGCCAGCAGCCGACAGGGGGGGCCCCTCCACTTT.

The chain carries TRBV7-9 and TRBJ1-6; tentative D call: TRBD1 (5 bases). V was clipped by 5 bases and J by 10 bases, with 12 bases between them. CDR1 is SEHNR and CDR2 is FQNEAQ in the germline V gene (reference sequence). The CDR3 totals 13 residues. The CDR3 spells CASSAGSGSPLHF. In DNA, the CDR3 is TGTGCCAGCAGCGCAGGATCAGGGTCACCCCTCCACTTT.

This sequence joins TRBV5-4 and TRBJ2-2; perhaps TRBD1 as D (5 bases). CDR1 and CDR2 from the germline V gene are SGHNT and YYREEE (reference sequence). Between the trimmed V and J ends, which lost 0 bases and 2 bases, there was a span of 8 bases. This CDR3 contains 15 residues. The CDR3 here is CASSLGQGNTGELFF. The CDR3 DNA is TGTGCCAGCAGCTTGGGCCAGGGTAACACCGGGGAGCTGTTTTTT.

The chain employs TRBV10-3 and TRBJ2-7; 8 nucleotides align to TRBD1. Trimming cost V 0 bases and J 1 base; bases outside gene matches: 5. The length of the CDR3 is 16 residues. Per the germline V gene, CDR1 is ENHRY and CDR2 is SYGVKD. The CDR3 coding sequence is TGTGCCATCAGTGAGTCACCCAGGGGGCCGTCCTACGAGCAGTACTTC. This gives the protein CAISESPRGPSYEQYF.

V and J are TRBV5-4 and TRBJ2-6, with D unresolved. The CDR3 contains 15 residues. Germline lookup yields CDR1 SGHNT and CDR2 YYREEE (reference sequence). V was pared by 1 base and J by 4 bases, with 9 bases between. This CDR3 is CASSLQGRGANVLTF. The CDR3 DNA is TGTGCCAGCAGCTTGCAAGGGCGGGGGGCCAACGTCCTGACTTTC.

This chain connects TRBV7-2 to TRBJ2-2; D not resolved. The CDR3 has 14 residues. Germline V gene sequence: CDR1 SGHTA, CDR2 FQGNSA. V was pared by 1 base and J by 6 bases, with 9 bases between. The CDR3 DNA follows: TGTGCCAGCAGCTTAGTAGGACGAGCCGGGGAGCTGTTTTTT. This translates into CASSLVGRAGELFF.

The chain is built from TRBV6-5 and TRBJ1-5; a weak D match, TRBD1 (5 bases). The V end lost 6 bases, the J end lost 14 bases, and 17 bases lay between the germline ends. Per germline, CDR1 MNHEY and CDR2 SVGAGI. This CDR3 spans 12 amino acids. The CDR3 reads CASRVPGGTKHF. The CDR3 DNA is TGTGCCAGCAGAGTCCCAGGCGGGACCAAGCATTTT.

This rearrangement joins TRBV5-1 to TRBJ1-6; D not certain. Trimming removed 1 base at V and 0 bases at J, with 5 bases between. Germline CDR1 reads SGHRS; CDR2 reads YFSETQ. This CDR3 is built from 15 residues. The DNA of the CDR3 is TGCGCCAGCAGCTTGATGAACTCCTATAATTCACCCCTCCACTTT. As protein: CASSLMNSYNSPLHF.

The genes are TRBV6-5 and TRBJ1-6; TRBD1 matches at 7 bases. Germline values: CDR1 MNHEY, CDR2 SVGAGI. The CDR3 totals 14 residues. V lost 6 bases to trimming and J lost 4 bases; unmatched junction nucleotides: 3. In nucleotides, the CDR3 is TGTGCCAGCAGATCGGGACAGTATAATTCACCCCTCCACTTT. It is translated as CASRSGQYNSPLHF.

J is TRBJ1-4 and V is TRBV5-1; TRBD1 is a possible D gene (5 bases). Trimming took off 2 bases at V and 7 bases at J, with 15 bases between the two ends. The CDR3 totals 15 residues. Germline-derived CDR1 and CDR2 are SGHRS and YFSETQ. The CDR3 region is CASSLSGAQGEKLFF. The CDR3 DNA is TGCGCCAGCAGCTTAAGCGGGGCACAAGGTGAAAAACTGTTTTTT.

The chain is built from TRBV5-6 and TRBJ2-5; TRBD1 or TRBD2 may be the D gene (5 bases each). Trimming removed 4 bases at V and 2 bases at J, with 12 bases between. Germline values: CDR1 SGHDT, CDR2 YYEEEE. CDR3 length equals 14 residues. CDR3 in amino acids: CASSLPGTQETQYF. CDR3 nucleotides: TGTGCCAGCAGCCTCCCGGGGACGCAAGAGACCCAGTACTTC.

The CDR3 coding sequence is TGTGCCAGCAGCTTTCGGGACCTATCTCCCTATGGCTACACCTTC. It codes for CASSFRDLSPYGYTF. The rearrangement joins TRBV7-2 to TRBJ1-2, with TRBD1 as a possible D gene (5 bases). Trimming left V 3 bases short and J 4 bases short, with 15 bases between. The length of the CDR3 is 15 residues. Per germline, CDR1 SGHTA and CDR2 FQGNSA.

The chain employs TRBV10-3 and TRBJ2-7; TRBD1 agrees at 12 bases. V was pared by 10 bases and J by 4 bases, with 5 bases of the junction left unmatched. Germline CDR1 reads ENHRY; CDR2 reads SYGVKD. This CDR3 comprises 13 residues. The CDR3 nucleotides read TGTGCCACTCAGGGACAGGGGGCTTACGAGCAGTACTTC. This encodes CATQGQGAYEQYF.

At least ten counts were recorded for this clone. CDR3 amino acids: CASSFVAGTGLNSPLHF. CDR3 DNA: TGTGCCAGCAGCTTCGTAGCCGGGACAGGGCTGAATTCACCCCTCCACTTT. The rearrangement links TRBV7-2 to TRBJ1-6, with 9 bases fitting TRBD1. The CDR3 contains 17 residues. Germline CDR1 reads SGHTA; CDR2 reads FQGNSA. The J segment lost 7 bases and the V segment lost 3 bases, leaving 10 bases of the junction unmatched.